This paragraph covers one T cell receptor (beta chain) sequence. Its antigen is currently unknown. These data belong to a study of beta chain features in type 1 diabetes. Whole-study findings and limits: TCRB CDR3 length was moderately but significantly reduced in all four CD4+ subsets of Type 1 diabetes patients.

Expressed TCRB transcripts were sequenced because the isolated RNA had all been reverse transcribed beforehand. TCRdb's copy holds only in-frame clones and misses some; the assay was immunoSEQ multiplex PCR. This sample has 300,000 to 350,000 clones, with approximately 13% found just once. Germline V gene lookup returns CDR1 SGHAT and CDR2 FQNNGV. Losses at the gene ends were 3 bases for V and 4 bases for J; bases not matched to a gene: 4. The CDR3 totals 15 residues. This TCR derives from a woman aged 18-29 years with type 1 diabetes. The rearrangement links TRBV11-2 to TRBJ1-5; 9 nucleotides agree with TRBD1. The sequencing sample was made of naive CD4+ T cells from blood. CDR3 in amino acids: CASSFGTGSNQPQHF. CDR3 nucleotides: TGTGCCAGCAGCTTTGGGACAGGGTCAAATCAGCCCCAGCATTTT. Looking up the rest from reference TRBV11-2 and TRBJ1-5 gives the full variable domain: EAGVAQSPRYKIIEKRQSVAFWCNPISGHATLYWYQQILGQGPKLLIQFQNNGVVDDSQLPKDRFSAERLKGVDSTLKIQPAKLEDSAVYLCASSFGTGSNQPQHFGDGTRLSIL.